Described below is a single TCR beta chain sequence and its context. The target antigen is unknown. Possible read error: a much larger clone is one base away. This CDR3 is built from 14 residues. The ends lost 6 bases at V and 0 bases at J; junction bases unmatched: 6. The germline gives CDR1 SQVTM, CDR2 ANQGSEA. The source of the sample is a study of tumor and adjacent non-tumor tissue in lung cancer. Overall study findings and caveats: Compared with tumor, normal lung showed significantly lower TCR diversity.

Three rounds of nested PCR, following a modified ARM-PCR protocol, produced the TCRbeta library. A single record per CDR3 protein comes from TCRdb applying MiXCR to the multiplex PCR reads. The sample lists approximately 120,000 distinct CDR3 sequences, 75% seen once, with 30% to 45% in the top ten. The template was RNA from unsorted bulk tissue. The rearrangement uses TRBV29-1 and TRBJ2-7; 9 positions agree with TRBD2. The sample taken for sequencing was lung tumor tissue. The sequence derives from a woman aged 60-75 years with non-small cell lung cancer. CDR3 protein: CSVAWTSDSYEQYF. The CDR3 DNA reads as TGCAGCGTAGCCTGGACTAGCGACTCCTACGAGCAGTACTTC.